This is a list of T cell receptor beta chains from one sample in a study of T cells in localized non-small cell lung cancer. Here immunoSEQ multiplex PCR was the method, and the copy in TCRdb shows in-frame clones only, minus some. The repertoire holds 41,000 or so clones, with more than 85% as singletons. The source material was peripheral blood, sampled before any cancer treatment. These receptors all stem from a woman between 18 and 55 years old with stage III lung adenocarcinoma. Each CDR3 is given with its conserved first and last residue. Each record gives: D gene, CDR3 length, clone size, V gene, J gene, CDR3 DNA, CDR3 protein. The D gene is left open where the match is weak. Expanded clones get a size class; other rows say once, few or many, or leave the size out.

d_call: .
cdr3_length: 14
clone_size: .
v_call: TRBV14
j_call: TRBJ2-7
cdr3_nt: TGTGCCAGCAGCCAAGGCCCGAGCTCCTACGAGCAGTACTTC
cdr3_aa: CASSQGPSSYEQYF

d_call: TRBD2
cdr3_length: 14
clone_size: .
v_call: TRBV6-1
j_call: TRBJ2-7
cdr3_nt: TGTGCCAGCAGTGTGGGGACTAGCGGGTACGAGCAGTACTTC
cdr3_aa: CASSVGTSGYEQYF

d_call: .
cdr3_length: 11
clone_size: .
v_call: TRBV27
j_call: TRBJ2-7
cdr3_nt: TGTGCCAGCACAAGGGGTAGCGAGCAGTACTTC
cdr3_aa: CASTRGSEQYF

d_call: TRBD1
cdr3_length: 14
clone_size: once
v_call: TRBV11-2
j_call: TRBJ2-7
cdr3_nt: TGTGCCAGCAGCCAGGACAGGGGCGCGGGAGAGCAGTACTTC
cdr3_aa: CASSQDRGAGEQYF

d_call: .
cdr3_length: 13
clone_size: .
v_call: TRBV6-5
j_call: TRBJ1-3
cdr3_nt: TGTGCCAGCAGCCCCCTTTCTGGAAACACCATATATTTT
cdr3_aa: CASSPLSGNTIYF

d_call: .
cdr3_length: 16
clone_size: .
v_call: TRBV25-1
j_call: TRBJ1-1
cdr3_nt: TGTGCCAGCAGTGTCAATTCCCTGCGGGCGGGCACTGAAGCTTTCTTT
cdr3_aa: CASSVNSLRAGTEAFF

d_call: .
cdr3_length: 15
clone_size: .
v_call: TRBV6-5
j_call: TRBJ2-1
cdr3_nt: TGTGCCAGCAGTAACAGGAGTAGCTCCTACAATGAGCAGTTCTTC
cdr3_aa: CASSNRSSSYNEQFF

d_call: .
cdr3_length: 15
clone_size: .
v_call: TRBV7-8
j_call: TRBJ1-2
cdr3_nt: TGTGCCAGCAGCTTAGCAGCCGGGGGCGATCGTGGCTACACCTTC
cdr3_aa: CASSLAAGGDRGYTF

d_call: TRBD1
cdr3_length: 21
clone_size: .
v_call: TRBV27
j_call: TRBJ1-1
cdr3_nt: TGTGCCAGCAGTTCCCCTTCCGGGACAGAAGGAATGGCTCGTTTGAACACTGAAGCTTTCTTT
cdr3_aa: CASSSPSGTEGMARLNTEAFF

d_call: .
cdr3_length: 17
clone_size: .
v_call: TRBV7-9
j_call: TRBJ2-2
cdr3_nt: TGTGCCAGCAGGAAAGGTGTGGGCTACCCGAACACCGGGGAGCTGTTTTTT
cdr3_aa: CASRKGVGYPNTGELFF

d_call: .
cdr3_length: 15
clone_size: once
v_call: TRBV5-4
j_call: TRBJ2-1
cdr3_nt: TGTGCCAGCAGCCCGGCGGGACACCTCTACAATGAGCAGTTCTTC
cdr3_aa: CASSPAGHLYNEQFF

d_call: .
cdr3_length: 15
clone_size: .
v_call: TRBV4-1
j_call: TRBJ1-4
cdr3_nt: TGCGCCAGCAGCCCCTACAGGGAGTGGGGCGAAAAACTGTTTTTT
cdr3_aa: CASSPYREWGEKLFF

d_call: TRBD2
cdr3_length: 13
clone_size: .
v_call: TRBV29-1
j_call: TRBJ2-1
cdr3_nt: TGCAGCGTGAGCGGGGGGCCCTACAATGAGCAGTTCTTC
cdr3_aa: CSVSGGPYNEQFF

d_call: .
cdr3_length: 13
clone_size: .
v_call: TRBV7-9
j_call: TRBJ1-1
cdr3_nt: TGTGCCAGCAGCCAGGGACAAGCCGTTGAAGCTTTCTTT
cdr3_aa: CASSQGQAVEAFF

d_call: .
cdr3_length: 16
clone_size: .
v_call: TRBV5-6
j_call: TRBJ2-5
cdr3_nt: TGTGCCAGCAGCTCGTATCTAGGGACGGACCAAGAGACCCAGTACTTC
cdr3_aa: CASSSYLGTDQETQYF

d_call: TRBD2
cdr3_length: 17
clone_size: .
v_call: TRBV6-1
j_call: TRBJ2-5
cdr3_nt: TGTGCCAGCAGTGAAGTCGGCGGGGGGGCCGGTATAGAGACCCAGTACTTC
cdr3_aa: CASSEVGGGAGIETQYF

d_call: .
cdr3_length: 14
clone_size: .
v_call: TRBV19
j_call: TRBJ1-2
cdr3_nt: TGTGCCAGTAGTACCGACTCGATTAGAGGCGGCTACACCTTC
cdr3_aa: CASSTDSIRGGYTF

d_call: .
cdr3_length: 13
clone_size: few
v_call: TRBV19
j_call: TRBJ1-1
cdr3_nt: TGTGCCAGTAGTATGCAGGTGAACACTGAAGCTTTCTTT
cdr3_aa: CASSMQVNTEAFF

d_call: .
cdr3_length: 16
clone_size: .
v_call: TRBV5-1
j_call: TRBJ2-2
cdr3_nt: TGCGCCAGCAGCTTGCAGATAGCGGCGAACACCGGGGAGCTGTTTTTT
cdr3_aa: CASSLQIAANTGELFF

d_call: TRBD1
cdr3_length: 15
clone_size: once
v_call: TRBV5-1
j_call: TRBJ1-1
cdr3_nt: TGCGCCAGCAGCGTATCTGGACAGGTGGGCACTGAAGCTTTCTTT
cdr3_aa: CASSVSGQVGTEAFF

d_call: .
cdr3_length: 13
clone_size: .
v_call: TRBV2
j_call: TRBJ1-1
cdr3_nt: TGTGCCAGCAGTGCGCTGGAGGACACTGAAGCTTTCTTT
cdr3_aa: CASSALEDTEAFF

d_call: .
cdr3_length: 13
clone_size: .
v_call: TRBV5-1
j_call: TRBJ1-1
cdr3_nt: TGCGCCAGCGGGGTGAATCGTGACACTGAAGCTTTCTTT
cdr3_aa: CASGVNRDTEAFF

d_call: TRBD2
cdr3_length: 14
clone_size: .
v_call: TRBV7-2
j_call: TRBJ2-7
cdr3_nt: TGTGCCAGCAGCTCAGGCGGGAGGTCCTACGAGCAGTACTTC
cdr3_aa: CASSSGGRSYEQYF

d_call: .
cdr3_length: 13
clone_size: .
v_call: TRBV18
j_call: TRBJ1-1
cdr3_nt: TGTGCCAGCTCACAGGGGGAACGTACTGAAGCTTTCTTT
cdr3_aa: CASSQGERTEAFF

d_call: .
cdr3_length: 13
clone_size: .
v_call: TRBV2
j_call: TRBJ2-5
cdr3_nt: TGTGCCAGCCAAGGCAGGGAACAAGAGACCCAGTACTTC
cdr3_aa: CASQGREQETQYF

d_call: .
cdr3_length: 19
clone_size: .
v_call: TRBV19
j_call: TRBJ1-5
cdr3_nt: TGTGCCAGTAGACTACAGGCGTCTCTCTCTCCGGCCTACAATCAGCCCCAGCATTTT
cdr3_aa: CASRLQASLSPAYNQPQHF

d_call: .
cdr3_length: 13
clone_size: .
v_call: TRBV30
j_call: TRBJ1-5
cdr3_nt: TGTGCCTGGAGTGACGCCCCGGGTCAGCCCCAGCATTTT
cdr3_aa: CAWSDAPGQPQHF

d_call: .
cdr3_length: 13
clone_size: .
v_call: TRBV7-9
j_call: TRBJ1-5
cdr3_nt: TGTGCCAGCAGCTTAGTGGCCGATCAGCCCCAGCATTTT
cdr3_aa: CASSLVADQPQHF

d_call: .
cdr3_length: 16
clone_size: .
v_call: TRBV19
j_call: TRBJ1-1
cdr3_nt: TGTGCCAGTAGTCTCGCGGCGGCTCCGGGGGGCACTGAAGCTTTCTTT
cdr3_aa: CASSLAAAPGGTEAFF

d_call: .
cdr3_length: 15
clone_size: .
v_call: TRBV2
j_call: TRBJ2-7
cdr3_nt: TGTGCCAGCAGTGAAGAGGCAGGCAGCTCCTACGAGCAGTACTTC
cdr3_aa: CASSEEAGSSYEQYF

d_call: .
cdr3_length: 13
clone_size: .
v_call: TRBV5-4
j_call: TRBJ2-1
cdr3_nt: TGTGCCAGCAACCAGGGACGCGGAAATGAGCAGTTCTTC
cdr3_aa: CASNQGRGNEQFF

d_call: TRBD2
cdr3_length: 16
clone_size: .
v_call: TRBV7-9
j_call: TRBJ2-2
cdr3_nt: TGTGCCAGCAGCGACACGAGCGGGGGTGGCACCGGGGAGCTGTTTTTT
cdr3_aa: CASSDTSGGGTGELFF

d_call: .
cdr3_length: 11
clone_size: .
v_call: TRBV25-1
j_call: TRBJ1-3
cdr3_nt: TGTGCCAGCATGACTGGAAACACCATATATTTT
cdr3_aa: CASMTGNTIYF

d_call: TRBD1
cdr3_length: 19
clone_size: once
v_call: TRBV27
j_call: TRBJ1-5
cdr3_nt: TGTGCCAGCAGTTTATTCGGGACAGGGGTTGCGGATAGCAATCAGCCCCAGCATTTT
cdr3_aa: CASSLFGTGVADSNQPQHF

d_call: TRBD2
cdr3_length: 17
clone_size: .
v_call: TRBV6-1
j_call: TRBJ2-3
cdr3_nt: TGTGCCAGCAGTGACCTAGCGGGGGGGCCCTGGGTAGATACGCAGTATTTT
cdr3_aa: CASSDLAGGPWVDTQYF

d_call: .
cdr3_length: 13
clone_size: few
v_call: TRBV2
j_call: TRBJ1-2
cdr3_nt: TGTGCCAGCAGTGAATCCGGTGGCGGGGGCTACACCTTC
cdr3_aa: CASSESGGGGYTF

d_call: TRBD2
cdr3_length: 14
clone_size: .
v_call: TRBV5-6
j_call: TRBJ2-7
cdr3_nt: TGTGCCAGCAGCTTGGGTCAGCGGGGCTACGAGCAGTACTTC
cdr3_aa: CASSLGQRGYEQYF

d_call: .
cdr3_length: 14
clone_size: .
v_call: TRBV18
j_call: TRBJ1-6
cdr3_nt: TGTGCCAGCTCACCAGGGAGACAGGATTCACCCCTCCACTTT
cdr3_aa: CASSPGRQDSPLHF

d_call: .
cdr3_length: 17
clone_size: .
v_call: TRBV5-6
j_call: TRBJ1-1
cdr3_nt: TGTGCCAGCAGCTTGGCCGAGGGCAACCGCATGAACACTGAAGCTTTCTTT
cdr3_aa: CASSLAEGNRMNTEAFF

d_call: TRBD1
cdr3_length: 15
clone_size: .
v_call: TRBV5-1
j_call: TRBJ1-2
cdr3_nt: TGCGCCAGCAGCTTGGAGGGACAGGGGAGCTATGGCTACACCTTC
cdr3_aa: CASSLEGQGSYGYTF

d_call: .
cdr3_length: 15
clone_size: .
v_call: TRBV25-1
j_call: TRBJ2-3
cdr3_nt: TGTGCCAGCAGTGAAAGAGGGACAAGAACTAATACGCAGTATTTT
cdr3_aa: CASSERGTRTNTQYF

d_call: .
cdr3_length: 11
clone_size: .
v_call: TRBV19
j_call: TRBJ1-5
cdr3_nt: TGTGCGTCCGGGCTCAATCAGCCCCAGCATTTT
cdr3_aa: CASGLNQPQHF

d_call: .
cdr3_length: 14
clone_size: .
v_call: TRBV12-5
j_call: TRBJ2-1
cdr3_nt: TGTGCTAGTGGCCCTAGGGACGCCAACAATGAGCAGTTCTTC
cdr3_aa: CASGPRDANNEQFF

d_call: .
cdr3_length: 12
clone_size: .
v_call: TRBV2
j_call: TRBJ2-1
cdr3_nt: TGTGCCAGCAGTTACGACAGGAGAGAGCAGTTCTTC
cdr3_aa: CASSYDRREQFF

d_call: .
cdr3_length: 13
clone_size: .
v_call: TRBV5-1
j_call: TRBJ2-1
cdr3_nt: TGCGCCAGCAGCTTGGGAGGGGAAAATGAGCAGTTCTTC
cdr3_aa: CASSLGGENEQFF

d_call: .
cdr3_length: 14
clone_size: .
v_call: TRBV2
j_call: TRBJ2-7
cdr3_nt: TGTGCCAGCAGTGAAAACTTCAGGGACAACGAGCAGTACTTC
cdr3_aa: CASSENFRDNEQYF

d_call: .
cdr3_length: 13
clone_size: .
v_call: TRBV6-6
j_call: TRBJ1-1
cdr3_nt: TGTGCCAGCAGTAAAAACAGGGACACTGAAGCTTTCTTT
cdr3_aa: CASSKNRDTEAFF

d_call: TRBD2
cdr3_length: 16
clone_size: .
v_call: TRBV6-6
j_call: TRBJ2-1
cdr3_nt: TGTGCCAGCAGTCCCTCCGGGGGGGGAGCCTACAATGAGCAGTTCTTC
cdr3_aa: CASSPSGGGAYNEQFF